This TCR beta chain was found in a study of T cell responses to AZD1222 COVID-19 vaccine. Across the study: Pooled in the analysis were second doses at about 4 or about 12 weeks. Study-level results: Scientists sampled the repertoires only once the peak T cell response had passed. Rises in breadth and depth of Spike-specific TCRs came after two AZD1222 doses. At 160-218 and 743-854, vaccine-associated CD4 TCRs were dominant, and they spanned spike.

The V gene's germline CDR1 is MNHEY and CDR2 SMNVEV (reference sequence). Trimming shortened V by 4 bases and J by 12 bases, and 16 bases separated the two germline ends. This CDR3 is 13 amino acids long. Notes on this clone: Its antigen is undetermined.

Data came from immunoSEQ multiplex PCR; TCRdb stores just in-frame clones and leaves some out. The data hold over 100,000 clones, with roughly nine tenths observed a single time. The receptor comes from an adult in good health. This sequence joins TRBV27 and TRBJ2-1; D could derive from TRBD1 or TRBD2 (6 bases each). The sample here was peripheral blood, taken on day 0 of AZD1222 vaccination. The CDR3 DNA sequence: TGTGCCAGCAGTTATTGGGGGGCCTTCAGGCAGTTCTTC. Protein: CASSYWGAFRQFF.